This T cell receptor (beta chain) was captured by sequencing in a study of T-cell memory formation after mild COVID-19. General observations from the study: The pre-infection memory compartment contained some responding clones, suggesting cross-reactive memory joined. Clones that contracted from day 15 to 85 had balanced CD4/CD8; later expanders were CD4+ biased. CD4+ contracting clones were mainly CM and EM; CD8+ ones, EMRA. Researchers could not confirm that second-wave clones peaking on day 37 targeted SARS-CoV-2.

Concerning this clonotype: No antigen is known for it. Relative to the germline gene, one junction end is altered; a read error may explain this.

TCRdb re-analysed the 5' RACE reads in MiXCR, keeping a single row per CDR3 protein. The table shows tens of thousands of distinct CDR3 sequences, with 9% to 15% occurring only once. This CDR3 region has 15 residues. Germline V gene lookup returns CDR1 SGHVS and CDR2 FNYEAQ. The chain joins TRBV7-6 to TRBJ2-7; 7 nucleotides align to TRBD1. This TCR was sampled from a young man who had mild COVID-19 (a few samples of this study predate the infection). Cell type and time point are not known. The sample was PBMCs or a T cell subset sorted from them (not recorded which). CDR3 DNA: TGTGCCAGCAGCTTAAATGAGGGGGCCGGTTACGAGAAGTACTTC. Amino acid sequence: CASSLNEGAGYEKYF.